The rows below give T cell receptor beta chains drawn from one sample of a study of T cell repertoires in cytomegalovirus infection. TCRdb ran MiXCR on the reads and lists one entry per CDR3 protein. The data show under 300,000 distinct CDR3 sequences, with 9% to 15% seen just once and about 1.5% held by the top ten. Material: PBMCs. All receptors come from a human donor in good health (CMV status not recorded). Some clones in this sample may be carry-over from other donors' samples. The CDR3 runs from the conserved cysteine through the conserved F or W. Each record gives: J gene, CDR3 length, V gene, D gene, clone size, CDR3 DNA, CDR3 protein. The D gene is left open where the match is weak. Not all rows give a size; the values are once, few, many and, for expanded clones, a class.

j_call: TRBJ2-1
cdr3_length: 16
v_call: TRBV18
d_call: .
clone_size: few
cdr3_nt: TGTGCCAGCTCACCAACCAGTTTCGGCTCCTACAATGAGCAGTTCTTC
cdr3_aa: CASSPTSFGSYNEQFF

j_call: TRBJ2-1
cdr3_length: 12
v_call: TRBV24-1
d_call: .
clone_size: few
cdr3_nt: TGTGCCACCAGTACGGACGGGGGAGAGCAGTTCTTC
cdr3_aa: CATSTDGGEQFF

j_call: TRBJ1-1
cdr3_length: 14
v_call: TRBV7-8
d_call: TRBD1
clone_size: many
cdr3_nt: TGTGCCAGCAGCGATTGGGACAGGAACACTGAAGCTTTCTTT
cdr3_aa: CASSDWDRNTEAFF

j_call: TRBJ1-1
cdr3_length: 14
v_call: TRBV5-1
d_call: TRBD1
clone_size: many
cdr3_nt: TGCGCCAGCAGCTTGCGACAGGGGGTAGCTGAAGCTTTCTTT
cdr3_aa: CASSLRQGVAEAFF

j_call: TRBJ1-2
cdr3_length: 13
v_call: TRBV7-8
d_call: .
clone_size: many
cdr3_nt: TGTGCCAGCAGCTTAGAACAGGTCTATGGCTACACCTTC
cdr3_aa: CASSLEQVYGYTF

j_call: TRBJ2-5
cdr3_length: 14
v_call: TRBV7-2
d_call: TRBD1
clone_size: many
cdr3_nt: TGTGCCAGCAGCTTGGACAGGGCCCAAGAGACCCAGTACTTC
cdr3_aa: CASSLDRAQETQYF

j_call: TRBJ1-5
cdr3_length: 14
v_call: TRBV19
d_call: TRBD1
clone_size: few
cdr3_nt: TGTGCCAGTACCGGCTCGACAGGGGACCAGCCCCAGCATTTT
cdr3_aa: CASTGSTGDQPQHF

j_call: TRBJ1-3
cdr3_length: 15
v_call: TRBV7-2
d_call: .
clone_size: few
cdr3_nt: TGTGCCAGCAGCTTAAACCCACGATCTGGAAACACCATATATTTT
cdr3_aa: CASSLNPRSGNTIYF

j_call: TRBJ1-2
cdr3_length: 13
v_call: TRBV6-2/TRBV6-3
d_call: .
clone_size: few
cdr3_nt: TGTGCCAGCAGTTACAGGCAGGCGGTCGGCTACACCTTC
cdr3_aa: CASSYRQAVGYTF

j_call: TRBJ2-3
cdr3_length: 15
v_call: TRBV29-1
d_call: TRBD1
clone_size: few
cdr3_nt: TGCAGCGCCCGGGGGGACAGGGCGGGAACAGATACGCAGTATTTT
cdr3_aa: CSARGDRAGTDTQYF

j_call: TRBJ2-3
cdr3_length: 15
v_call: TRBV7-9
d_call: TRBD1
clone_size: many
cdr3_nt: TGTGCCAGCAGCAGCAGGGGGCCCGGCACAGATACGCAGTATTTT
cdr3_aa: CASSSRGPGTDTQYF

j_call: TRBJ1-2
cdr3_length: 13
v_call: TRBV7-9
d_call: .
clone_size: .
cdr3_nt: TGTGCCAGCACCACGGGGACAAACTATGGCTACACCTTC
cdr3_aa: CASTTGTNYGYTF

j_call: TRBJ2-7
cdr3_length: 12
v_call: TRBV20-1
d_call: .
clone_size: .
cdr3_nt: TGCAGTGCTAGACGGCAGTCCTACGAGCAGTACTTC
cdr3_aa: CSARRQSYEQYF

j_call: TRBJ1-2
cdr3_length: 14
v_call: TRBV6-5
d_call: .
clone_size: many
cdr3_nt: TGTGCCAGCAGTTACGACCAAACTAACTATGGCTACACCTTC
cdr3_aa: CASSYDQTNYGYTF

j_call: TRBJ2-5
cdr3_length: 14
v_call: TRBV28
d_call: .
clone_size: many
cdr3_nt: TGTGCCAGCAGTGTTTCGGGGCTCCAAGAGACCCAGTACTTC
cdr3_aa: CASSVSGLQETQYF

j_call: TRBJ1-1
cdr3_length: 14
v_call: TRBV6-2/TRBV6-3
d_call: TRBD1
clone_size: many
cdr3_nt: TGTGCCAGCACCCTGGACAGGGTGAGGACTGAAGCTTTCTTT
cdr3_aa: CASTLDRVRTEAFF

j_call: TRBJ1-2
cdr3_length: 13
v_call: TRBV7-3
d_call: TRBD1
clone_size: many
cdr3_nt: TGTGCCAGCAGCCAGGGACAGGGAGTTGGCTACACCTTC
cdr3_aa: CASSQGQGVGYTF

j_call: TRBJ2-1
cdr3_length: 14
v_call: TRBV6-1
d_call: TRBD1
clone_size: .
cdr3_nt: TGTGCCAGCAGTGGGGACAGTGCCTACAATGAGCAGTTCTTC
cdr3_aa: CASSGDSAYNEQFF

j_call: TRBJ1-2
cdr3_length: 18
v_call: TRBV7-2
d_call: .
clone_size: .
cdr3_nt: TGTGCCAGCAGCTTAGTGGTAGGGGGGGCCATAGCTAACTATGGCTACACCTTC
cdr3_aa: CASSLVVGGAIANYGYTF

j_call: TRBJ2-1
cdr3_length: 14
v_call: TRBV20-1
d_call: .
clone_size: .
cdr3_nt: TGCAGTGCTCCCCCATCGAGCCTTTGGAATGAGCAGTTCTTC
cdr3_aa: CSAPPSSLWNEQFF

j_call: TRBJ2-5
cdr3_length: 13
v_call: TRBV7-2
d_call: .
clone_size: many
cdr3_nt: TGTGCCAGCAGCTACCCCCCTTTCGAGACCCAGTACTTC
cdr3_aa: CASSYPPFETQYF

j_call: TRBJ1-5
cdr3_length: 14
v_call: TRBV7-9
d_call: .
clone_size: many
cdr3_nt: TGTGCCAGCAGCTTAGAATCGAAGAGTCAGCCCCAGCATTTT
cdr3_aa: CASSLESKSQPQHF

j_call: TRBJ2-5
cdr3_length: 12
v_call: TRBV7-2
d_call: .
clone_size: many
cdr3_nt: TGTGCCAGCAGCCCTTCTCAAATGACCCAGTACTTC
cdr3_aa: CASSPSQMTQYF

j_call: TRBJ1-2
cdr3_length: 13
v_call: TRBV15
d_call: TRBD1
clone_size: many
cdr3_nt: TGTGCCACCAGCAGCCGGACAGGCAGTGGCTACACCTTC
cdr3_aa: CATSSRTGSGYTF

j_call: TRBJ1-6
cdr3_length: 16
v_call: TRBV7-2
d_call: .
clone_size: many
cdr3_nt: TGTGCCAGCAGCTTCCCCCTACGTGCTCAGGATTCACCCCTCCACTTT
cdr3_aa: CASSFPLRAQDSPLHF

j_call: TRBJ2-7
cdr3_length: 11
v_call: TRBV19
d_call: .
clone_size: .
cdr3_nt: TGTGCCACCCAGGGGCTCTACGAGCAGTACTTC
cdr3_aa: CATQGLYEQYF

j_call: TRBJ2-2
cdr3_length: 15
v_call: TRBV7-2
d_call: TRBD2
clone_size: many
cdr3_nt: TGTGCCAGCAGCTGGACGGGGGGGGGCACAGGGGAGCTGTTTTTT
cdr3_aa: CASSWTGGGTGELFF

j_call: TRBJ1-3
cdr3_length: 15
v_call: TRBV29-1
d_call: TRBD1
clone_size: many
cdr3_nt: TGCAGCGTTGTTGGACAGGGGATCTCTGGAAACACCATATATTTT
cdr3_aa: CSVVGQGISGNTIYF

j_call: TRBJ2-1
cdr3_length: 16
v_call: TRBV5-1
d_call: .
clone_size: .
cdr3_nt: TGCGCCAGCAGCTGGGGAGACAGGCGCGTAATCAATGAGCAGTTCTTC
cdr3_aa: CASSWGDRRVINEQFF

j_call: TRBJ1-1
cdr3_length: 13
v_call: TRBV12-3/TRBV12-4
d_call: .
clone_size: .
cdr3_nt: TGTGCCAGCAGGCCCCTTTCAGGGTTTGAAGCTTTCTTT
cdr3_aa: CASRPLSGFEAFF

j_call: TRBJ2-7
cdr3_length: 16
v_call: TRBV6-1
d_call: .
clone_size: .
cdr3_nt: TGTGCCAGCAGCAGAGTCCGGGACCCTACCTCGGGGGAGCAGTACTTC
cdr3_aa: CASSRVRDPTSGEQYF

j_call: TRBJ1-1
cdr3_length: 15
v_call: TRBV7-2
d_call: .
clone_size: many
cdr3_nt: TGTGCCAGCAGCCCCCCCCGGGCAAGGGACACTGAAGCTTTCTTT
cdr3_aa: CASSPPRARDTEAFF

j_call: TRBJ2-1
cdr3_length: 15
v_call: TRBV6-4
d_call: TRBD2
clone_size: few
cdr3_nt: TGTGCCAGCAGCGGCCTAGCGGGAGGGGAGAATGAGCAGTTCTTC
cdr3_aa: CASSGLAGGENEQFF

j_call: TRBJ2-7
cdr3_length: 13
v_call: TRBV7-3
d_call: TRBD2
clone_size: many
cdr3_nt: TGTGCCAGCAGCTCCCGGGACTACTACGAGCAGTACTTC
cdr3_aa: CASSSRDYYEQYF

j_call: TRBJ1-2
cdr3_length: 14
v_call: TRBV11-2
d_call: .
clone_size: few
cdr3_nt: TGTGCCAGCAGCTTAGGTCCCCTTCTATATGGCTACACCTTC
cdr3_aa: CASSLGPLLYGYTF

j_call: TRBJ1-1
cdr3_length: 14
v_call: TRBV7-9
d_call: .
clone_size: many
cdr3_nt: TGTGCCAGCAGCTTAGCGCTAAGGGACACTGAAGCTTTCTTT
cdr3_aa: CASSLALRDTEAFF

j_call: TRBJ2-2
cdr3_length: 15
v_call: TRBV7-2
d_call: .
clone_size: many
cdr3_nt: TGTGCCAGCAGCTTAGCATCCGGCCGGGCCGGGGAGCTGTTTTTT
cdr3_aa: CASSLASGRAGELFF

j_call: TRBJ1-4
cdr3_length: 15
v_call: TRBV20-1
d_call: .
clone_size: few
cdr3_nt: TGCAGTGCTAGAGATCCGACGGTAGATAATGAAAAACTGTTTTTT
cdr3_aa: CSARDPTVDNEKLFF

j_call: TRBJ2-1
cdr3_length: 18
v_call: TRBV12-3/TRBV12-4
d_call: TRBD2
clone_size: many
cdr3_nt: TGTGCCAGCAGTTCGATGTGGGCTAGCGGGGACCTATACAATGAGCAGTTCTTC
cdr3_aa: CASSSMWASGDLYNEQFF

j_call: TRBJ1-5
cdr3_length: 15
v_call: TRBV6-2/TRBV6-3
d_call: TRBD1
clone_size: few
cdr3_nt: TGTGCCAGCAGAACCACAGGGGGATACAATCAGCCCCAGCATTTT
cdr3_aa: CASRTTGGYNQPQHF

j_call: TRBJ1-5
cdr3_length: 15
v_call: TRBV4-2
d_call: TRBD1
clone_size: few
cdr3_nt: TGTGCCAGCAGCCCGTACAGGGGCGGCAATCAGCCCCAGCATTTT
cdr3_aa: CASSPYRGGNQPQHF

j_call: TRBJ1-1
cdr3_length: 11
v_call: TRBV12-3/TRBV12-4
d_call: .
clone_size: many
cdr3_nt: TGTGCCAGCAGTTCCCACAGAGAAGCTTTCTTT
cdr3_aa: CASSSHREAFF

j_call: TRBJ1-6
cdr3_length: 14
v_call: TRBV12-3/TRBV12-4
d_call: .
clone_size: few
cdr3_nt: TGTGCCAGCAGCGGGGGGCAGGGCTATTCACCCCTCCACTTT
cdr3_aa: CASSGGQGYSPLHF

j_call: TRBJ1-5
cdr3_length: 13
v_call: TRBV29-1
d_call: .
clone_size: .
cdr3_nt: TGCAGCGTGGGGTCGGGGGGCGATCAGCCCCAGCATTTT
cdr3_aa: CSVGSGGDQPQHF

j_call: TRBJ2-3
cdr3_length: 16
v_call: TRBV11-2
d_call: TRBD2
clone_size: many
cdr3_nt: TGTGCCAGCAGCTCCGGGGGAGGGGTTAACACAGATACGCAGTATTTT
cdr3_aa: CASSSGGGVNTDTQYF

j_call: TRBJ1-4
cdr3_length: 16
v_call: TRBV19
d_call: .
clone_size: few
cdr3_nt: TGTGCCAGTATTGGGGGCGGCGGAGAGTCGCCTGAAAAACTGTTTTTT
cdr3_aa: CASIGGGGESPEKLFF

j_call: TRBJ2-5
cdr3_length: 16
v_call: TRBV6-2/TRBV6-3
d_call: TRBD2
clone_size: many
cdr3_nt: TGTGCCAGCAGCCCTGGGCTAGCGGGGGGGAAAGAGACCCAGTACTTC
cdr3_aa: CASSPGLAGGKETQYF

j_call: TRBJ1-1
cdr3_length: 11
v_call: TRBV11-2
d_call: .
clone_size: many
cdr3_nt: TGTGCCAGCACCTCCGGGCCGGCGCGTCTCTTT
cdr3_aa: CASTSGPARLF

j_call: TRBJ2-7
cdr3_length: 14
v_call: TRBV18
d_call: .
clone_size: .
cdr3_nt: TGTGCCAGCTCACCGTCGTCGGAGCACGAAGAGCAGTACTTC
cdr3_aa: CASSPSSEHEEQYF

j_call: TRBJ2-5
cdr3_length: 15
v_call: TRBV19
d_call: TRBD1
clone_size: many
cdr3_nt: TGTGCCAGTAGTATGGATACGGGACAGGGGGAGACCCAGTACTTC
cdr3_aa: CASSMDTGQGETQYF

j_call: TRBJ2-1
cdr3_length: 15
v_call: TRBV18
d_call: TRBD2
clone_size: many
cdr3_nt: TGTGCCAGCTCACCAAGGGCGGGAGATGAAGATGAGCAGTTCTTC
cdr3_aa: CASSPRAGDEDEQFF

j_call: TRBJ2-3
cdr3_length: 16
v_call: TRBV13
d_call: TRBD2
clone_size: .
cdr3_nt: TGTGCCAGCAGCTTCCTGACTAGCGGGCTCACAGATACGCAGTATTTT
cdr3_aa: CASSFLTSGLTDTQYF

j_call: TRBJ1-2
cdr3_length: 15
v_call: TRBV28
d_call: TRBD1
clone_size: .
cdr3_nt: TGTGCCAGCACTCCGGGACAGGGCAAATTCTATGGCTACACCTTC
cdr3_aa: CASTPGQGKFYGYTF

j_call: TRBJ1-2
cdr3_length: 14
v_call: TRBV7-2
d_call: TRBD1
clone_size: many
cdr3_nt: TGTGCCAGCATCCTTACGAGGAGACAGGGTGGCTACACCTTC
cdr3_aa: CASILTRRQGGYTF

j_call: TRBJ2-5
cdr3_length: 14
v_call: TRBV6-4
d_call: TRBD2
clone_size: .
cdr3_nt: TGTGCCAGCAGTGACGGGACTACTAGGGAGACCCAGTACTTC
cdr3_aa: CASSDGTTRETQYF

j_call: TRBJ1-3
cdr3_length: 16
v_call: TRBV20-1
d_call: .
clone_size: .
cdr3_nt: TGCAGTGCCTCTAACCCCCGGCGGGGGGCAGTAAACACCATATATTTT
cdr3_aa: CSASNPRRGAVNTIYF

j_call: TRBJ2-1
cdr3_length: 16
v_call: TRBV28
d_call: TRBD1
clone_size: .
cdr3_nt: TGTGCCAGCAGTTTAACTGGGACAGGGGCCCCCAATGAGCAGTTCTTC
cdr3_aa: CASSLTGTGAPNEQFF